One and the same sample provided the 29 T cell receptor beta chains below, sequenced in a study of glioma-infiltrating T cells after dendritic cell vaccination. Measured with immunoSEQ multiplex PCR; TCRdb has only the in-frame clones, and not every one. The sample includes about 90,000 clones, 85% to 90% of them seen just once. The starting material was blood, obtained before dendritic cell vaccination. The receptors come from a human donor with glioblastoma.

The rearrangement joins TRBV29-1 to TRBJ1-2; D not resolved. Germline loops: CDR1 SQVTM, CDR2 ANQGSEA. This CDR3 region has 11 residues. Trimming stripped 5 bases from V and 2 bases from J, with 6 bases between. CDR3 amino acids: CSVLVNYGYTF. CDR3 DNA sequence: TGCAGCGTTCTAGTAAACTATGGCTACACCTTC.

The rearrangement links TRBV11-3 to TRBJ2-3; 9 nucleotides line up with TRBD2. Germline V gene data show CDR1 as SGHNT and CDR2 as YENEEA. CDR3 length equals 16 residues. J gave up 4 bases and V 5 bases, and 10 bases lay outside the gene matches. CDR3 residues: CASSLPHAGGADTQYF. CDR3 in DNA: TGTGCCAGCAGCCTCCCCCACGCGGGAGGGGCAGATACGCAGTATTTT.

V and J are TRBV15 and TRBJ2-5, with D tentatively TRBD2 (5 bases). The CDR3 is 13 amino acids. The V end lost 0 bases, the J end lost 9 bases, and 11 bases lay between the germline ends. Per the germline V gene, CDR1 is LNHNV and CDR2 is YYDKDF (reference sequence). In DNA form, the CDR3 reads TGTGCCACCAGCAGAGACCGGGCGGAGGCCCAGTACTTC. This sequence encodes CATSRDRAEAQYF.

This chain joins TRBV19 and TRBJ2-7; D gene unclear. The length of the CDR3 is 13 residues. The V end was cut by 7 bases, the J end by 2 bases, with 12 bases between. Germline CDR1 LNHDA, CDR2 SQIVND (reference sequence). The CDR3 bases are TGTGCCAGTATCTCGCCGAGGCCCTACGAGCAGTACTTC. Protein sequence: CASISPRPYEQYF.

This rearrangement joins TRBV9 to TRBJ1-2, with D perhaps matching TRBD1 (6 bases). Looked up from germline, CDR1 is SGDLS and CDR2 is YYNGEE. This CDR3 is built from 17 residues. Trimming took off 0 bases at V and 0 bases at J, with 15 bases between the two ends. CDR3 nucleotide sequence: TGTGCCAGCAGCGTAGGAGGGACACTTAGTTCTAACTATGGCTACACCTTC. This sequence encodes CASSVGGTLSSNYGYTF.

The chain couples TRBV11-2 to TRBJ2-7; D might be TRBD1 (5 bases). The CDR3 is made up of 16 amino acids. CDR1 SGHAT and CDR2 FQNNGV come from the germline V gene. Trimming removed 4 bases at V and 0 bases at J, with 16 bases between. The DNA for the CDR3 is TGTGCCAGCAGCTCCGTGAAGGGGCCGGTCTCCTACGAGCAGTACTTC. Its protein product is CASSSVKGPVSYEQYF. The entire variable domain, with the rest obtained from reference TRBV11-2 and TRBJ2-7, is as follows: EAGVAQSPRYKIIEKRQSVAFWCNPISGHATLYWYQQILGQGPKLLIQFQNNGVVDDSQLPKDRFSAERLKGVDSTLKIQPAKLEDSAVYLCASSSVKGPVSYEQYFGPGTRLTVT.

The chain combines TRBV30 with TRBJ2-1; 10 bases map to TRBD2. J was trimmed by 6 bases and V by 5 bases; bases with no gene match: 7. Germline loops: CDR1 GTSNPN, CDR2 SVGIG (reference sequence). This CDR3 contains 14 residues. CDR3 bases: TGTGCCTGGCATCCGGGACTAGCGTTCAATGAGCAGTTCTTC. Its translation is CAWHPGLAFNEQFF.

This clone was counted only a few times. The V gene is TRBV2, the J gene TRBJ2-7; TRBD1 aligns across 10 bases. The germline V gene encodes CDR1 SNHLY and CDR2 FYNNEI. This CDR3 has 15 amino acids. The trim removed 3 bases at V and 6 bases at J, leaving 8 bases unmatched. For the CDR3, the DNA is TGTGCCAGCAGTGATCCGGGACAGGGGATCGTCGAGCAGTACTTC. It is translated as CASSDPGQGIVEQYF. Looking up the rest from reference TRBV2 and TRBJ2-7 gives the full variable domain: EPEVTQTPSHQVTQMGQEVILRCVPISNHLYFYWYRQILGQKVEFLVSFYNNEISEKSEIFDDQFSVERPDGSNFTLKIRSTKLEDSAMYFCASSDPGQGIVEQYFGPGTRLTVT.

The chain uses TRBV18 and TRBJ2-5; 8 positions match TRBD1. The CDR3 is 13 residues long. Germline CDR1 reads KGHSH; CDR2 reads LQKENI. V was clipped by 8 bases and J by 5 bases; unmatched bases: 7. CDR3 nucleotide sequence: TGTGCCAGCACGACAGGGGTTGGGGAGACCCAGTACTTC. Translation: CASTTGVGETQYF.

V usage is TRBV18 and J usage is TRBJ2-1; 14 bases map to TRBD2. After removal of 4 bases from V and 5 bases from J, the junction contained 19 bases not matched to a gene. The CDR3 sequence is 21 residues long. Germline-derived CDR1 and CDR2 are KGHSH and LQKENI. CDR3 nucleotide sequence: TGTGCCAGCTCACACGGCCTGACTAGCGGGAGGGCCCTTACGGCCAACAATGAGCAGTTCTTC. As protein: CASSHGLTSGRALTANNEQFF. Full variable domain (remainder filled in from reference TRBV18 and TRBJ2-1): NAGVMQNPRHLVRRRGQEARLRCSPMKGHSHVYWYRQLPEEGLKFMVYLQKENIIDESGMPKERFSAEFPKEGPSILRIQQVVRGDSAAYFCASSHGLTSGRALTANNEQFFGPGTRLTVL.

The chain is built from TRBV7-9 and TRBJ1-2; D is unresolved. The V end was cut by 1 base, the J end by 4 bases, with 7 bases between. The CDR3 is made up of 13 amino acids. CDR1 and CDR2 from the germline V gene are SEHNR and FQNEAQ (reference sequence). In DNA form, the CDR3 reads TGTGCCAGCAGCTTAGTACAGACCTATGGCTACACCTTC. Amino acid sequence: CASSLVQTYGYTF.

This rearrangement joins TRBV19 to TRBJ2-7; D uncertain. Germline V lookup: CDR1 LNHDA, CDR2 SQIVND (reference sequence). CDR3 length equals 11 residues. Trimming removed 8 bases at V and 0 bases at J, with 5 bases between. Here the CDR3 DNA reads TGTGCCAGTTCCCACTCCTACGAGCAGTACTTC. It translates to CASSHSYEQYF.

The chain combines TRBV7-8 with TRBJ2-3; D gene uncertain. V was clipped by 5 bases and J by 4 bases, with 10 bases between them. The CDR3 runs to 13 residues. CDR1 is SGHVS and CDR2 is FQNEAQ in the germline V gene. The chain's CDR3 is CASSRLRSDTQYF. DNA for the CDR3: TGTGCCAGCAGCCGTCTCCGTTCAGATACGCAGTATTTT. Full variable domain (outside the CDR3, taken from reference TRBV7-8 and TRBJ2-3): GAGVSQSPRYKVAKRGQDVALRCDPISGHVSLFWYQQALGQGPEFLTYFQNEAQLDKSGLPSDRFFAERPEGSVSTLKIQRTQQEDSAVYLCASSRLRSDTQYFGPGTRLTVL.

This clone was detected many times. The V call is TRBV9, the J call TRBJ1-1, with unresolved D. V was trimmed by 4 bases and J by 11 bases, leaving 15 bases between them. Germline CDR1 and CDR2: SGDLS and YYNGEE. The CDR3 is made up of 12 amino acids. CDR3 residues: CASSNRATGAFF. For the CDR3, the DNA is TGTGCCAGCAGCAATCGGGCCACGGGGGCTTTCTTT.

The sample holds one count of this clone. CDR3 coding DNA: TGTGCCTGGAGTGAGGTGACAGGTGGCTACACCTTC. Translation: CAWSEVTGGYTF. The V and J genes are TRBV30 and TRBJ1-2; possible D gene TRBD1, 6 bases. CDR1 and CDR2 from the germline V gene are GTSNPN and SVGIG (reference sequence). V lost 1 base to trimming and J lost 7 bases, with 10 bases between them. The CDR3 sequence is 12 residues long.

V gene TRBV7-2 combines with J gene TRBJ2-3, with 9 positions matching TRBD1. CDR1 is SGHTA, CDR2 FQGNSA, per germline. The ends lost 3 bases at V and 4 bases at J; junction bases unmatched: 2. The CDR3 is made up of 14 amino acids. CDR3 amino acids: CASSLGQGSDTQYF. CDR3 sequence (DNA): TGTGCCAGCAGCTTGGGACAGGGATCAGATACGCAGTATTTT.

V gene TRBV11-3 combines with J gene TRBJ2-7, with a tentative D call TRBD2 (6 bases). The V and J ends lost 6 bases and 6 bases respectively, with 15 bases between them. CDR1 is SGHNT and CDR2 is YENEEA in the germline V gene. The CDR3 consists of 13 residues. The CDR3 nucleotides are TGTGCCAGCAGGCGGGACCCGAAAGGCGAGCAGTACTTC. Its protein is CASRRDPKGEQYF.

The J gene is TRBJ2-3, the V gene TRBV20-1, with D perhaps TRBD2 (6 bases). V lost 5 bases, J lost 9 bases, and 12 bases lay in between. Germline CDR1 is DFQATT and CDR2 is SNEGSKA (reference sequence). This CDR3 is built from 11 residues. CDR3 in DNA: TGCAGTGCTGCCGGGGGTAACACGCAGTATTTT. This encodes CSAAGGNTQYF.

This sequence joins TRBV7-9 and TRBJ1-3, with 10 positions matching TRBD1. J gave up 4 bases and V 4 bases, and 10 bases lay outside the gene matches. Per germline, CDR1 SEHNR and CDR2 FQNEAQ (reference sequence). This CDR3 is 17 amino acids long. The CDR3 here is CASSSRDRGSEGNTIYF. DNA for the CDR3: TGTGCCAGCAGCTCCCGGGACAGGGGTTCAGAAGGAAACACCATATATTTT.

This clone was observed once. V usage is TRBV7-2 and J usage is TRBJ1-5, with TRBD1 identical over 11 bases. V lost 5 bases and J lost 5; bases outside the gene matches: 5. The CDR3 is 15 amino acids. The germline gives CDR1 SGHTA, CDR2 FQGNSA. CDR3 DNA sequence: TGTGCCAGCAGCCCCGGACAGGGGGCCTATCAGCCCCAGCATTTT. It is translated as CASSPGQGAYQPQHF.

The chain's CDR3 is CASNEAGTTDTQYF. Here the CDR3 DNA reads TGCGCCAGCAACGAAGCGGGAACAACAGATACGCAGTATTTT. The rearrangement joins TRBV10-1 to TRBJ2-3; TRBD2 matches at 7 bases. Germline loops: CDR1 WNHNN, CDR2 SYGVQD (reference sequence). The CDR3 spans 14 residues. V dropped 7 bases and J dropped 3; count of bases not matched to a gene: 7.

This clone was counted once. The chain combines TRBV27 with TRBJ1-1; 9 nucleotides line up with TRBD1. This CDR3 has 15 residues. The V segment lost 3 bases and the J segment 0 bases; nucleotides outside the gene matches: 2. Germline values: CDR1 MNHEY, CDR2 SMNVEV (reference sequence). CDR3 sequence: CASSFGTGLNTEAFF. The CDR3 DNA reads TGTGCCAGCAGTTTTGGGACAGGGTTGAACACTGAAGCTTTCTTT.

This CDR3 reads CASSFRQDNEQFF. The CDR3, as DNA: TGTGCCAGCAGCTTCCGGCAGGACAATGAGCAGTTCTTC. This chain links TRBV7-9 with TRBJ2-1; no clear D gene. The CDR3 is made up of 13 amino acids. Trimming removed 3 bases at V and 5 bases at J, with 8 bases between. Per the germline V gene, CDR1 is SEHNR and CDR2 is FQNEAQ (reference sequence).

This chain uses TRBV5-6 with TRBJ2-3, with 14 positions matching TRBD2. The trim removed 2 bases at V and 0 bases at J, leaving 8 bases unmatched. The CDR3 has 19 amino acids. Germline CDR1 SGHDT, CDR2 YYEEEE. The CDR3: CASSLLGLAGEPSTDTQYF. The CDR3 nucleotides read TGTGCCAGCAGCTTACTGGGACTAGCGGGGGAACCAAGCACAGATACGCAGTATTTT.

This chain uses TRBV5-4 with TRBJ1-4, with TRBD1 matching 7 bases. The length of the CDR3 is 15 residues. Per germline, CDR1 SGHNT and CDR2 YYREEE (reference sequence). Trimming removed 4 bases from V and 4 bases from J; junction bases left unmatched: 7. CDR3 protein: CASSTNRGLNEKLFF. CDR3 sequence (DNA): TGTGCCAGCAGCACAAACAGGGGCCTTAATGAAAAACTGTTTTTT.

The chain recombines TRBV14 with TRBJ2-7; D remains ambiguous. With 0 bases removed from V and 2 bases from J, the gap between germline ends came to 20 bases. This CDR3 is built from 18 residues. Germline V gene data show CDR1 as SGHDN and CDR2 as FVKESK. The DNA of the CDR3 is TGTGCCAGCAGCCAAGATCTCTCCCGAGACATGAAAACCTACGAGCAGTACTTC. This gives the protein CASSQDLSRDMKTYEQYF.

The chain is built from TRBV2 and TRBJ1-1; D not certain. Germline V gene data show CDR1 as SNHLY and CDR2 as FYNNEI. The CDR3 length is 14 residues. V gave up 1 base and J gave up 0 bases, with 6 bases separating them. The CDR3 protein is CASSEVPLNTEAFF. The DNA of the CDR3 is TGTGCCAGCAGTGAAGTCCCTTTGAACACTGAAGCTTTCTTT.

The CDR3 DNA follows: TGCGCCAGCAGCTTGGAAGGGGTCGGCTACACCTTC. Protein product: CASSLEGVGYTF. The chain uses TRBV5-1 and TRBJ1-2; D possibly corresponds to TRBD1 (5 bases). This CDR3 is 12 amino acids long. Trimming left V 0 bases short and J 8 bases short, with 8 bases between. Germline-derived CDR1 and CDR2 are SGHRS and YFSETQ.

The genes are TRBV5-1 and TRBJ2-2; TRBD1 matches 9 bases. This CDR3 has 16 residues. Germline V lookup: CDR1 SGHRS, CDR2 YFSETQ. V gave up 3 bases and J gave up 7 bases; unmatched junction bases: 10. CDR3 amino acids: CASSWGTGRVGGELFF. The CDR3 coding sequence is TGCGCCAGCAGCTGGGGGACAGGGCGAGTCGGCGGGGAGCTGTTTTTT. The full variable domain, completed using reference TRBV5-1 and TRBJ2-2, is KAGVTQTPRYLIKTRGQQVTLSCSPISGHRSVSWYQQTPGQGLQFLFEYFSETQRNKGNFPGRFSGRQFSNSRSEMNVSTLELGDSALYLCASSWGTGRVGGELFFGEGSRLTVL.